This T cell receptor beta chain was found in a study of blood T cells in healthy people across ages. The CDR3 extends over 14 amino acids. Germline V gene lookup returns CDR1 SGHAT and CDR2 FQNNGV. This clonotype was recorded a few times. Sequence at one end of the junction differs from germline and may be a read error. The donors, all healthy, were Caucasians living in Russia, aged about 6 to 95. With a J-beta primer mix and a sample-barcoded 5' primer, a second PCR ran about 7 to 11 cycles. MiXCR, applied by TCRdb to the 5' RACE reads, yields one record per CDR3 protein. The sample lists hundreds of thousands of distinct CDR3 sequences, 20% to 25% occurring once. These data were also reused for a study on T cells of mothers and their children.

The V gene is TRBV11-2, the J gene TRBJ2-5; 7 nucleotides line up with TRBD1. The assigned J gene may be wrong: the sequence end matches TRBJ2-7 better. The sample was blood. This sequence was found in a boy aged 5-17 years in good health. CDR3 in DNA: TGTGCCAGCAGTTTAGGGACAGCGGACTACGAGCAGTACTTC. Its protein is CASSLGTADYEQYF.